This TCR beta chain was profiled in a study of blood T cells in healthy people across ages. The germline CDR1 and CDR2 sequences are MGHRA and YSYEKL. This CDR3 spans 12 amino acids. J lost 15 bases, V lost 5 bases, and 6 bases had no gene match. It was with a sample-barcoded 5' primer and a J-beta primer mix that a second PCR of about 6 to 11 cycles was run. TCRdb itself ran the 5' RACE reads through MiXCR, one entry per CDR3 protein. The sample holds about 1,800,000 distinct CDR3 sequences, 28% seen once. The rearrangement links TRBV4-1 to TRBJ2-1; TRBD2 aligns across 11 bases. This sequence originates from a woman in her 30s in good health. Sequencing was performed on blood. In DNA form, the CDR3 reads TGCGCCAGCAGCAAACTAGCGGGAGAGGTGTTCTTC. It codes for CASSKLAGEVFF.